This TCR beta chain was identified in a study of blood T cell repertoires in COVID-19. At the level of the study: Italy, Spain and the United States were the sources of the convalescent and acute COVID-19 samples.

Data came from immunoSEQ multiplex PCR; TCRdb stores just in-frame clones and leaves some out. This sample has roughly 160,000 clones, with around 80% found just once. Participant reports of clinical history set cohort assignment. Germline V gives CDR1 WSHSY, CDR2 SAAADI. CDR3 length: 14 amino acids. The trim removed 9 bases at V and 1 base at J, leaving 8 bases unmatched. The sample consisted of PBMCs or T cells enriched from blood (not recorded which). This sequence was found in a woman aged 55-70 years who had recovered from COVID-19. This chain connects TRBV10-2 to TRBJ2-5, with TRBD2 matching 7 bases. The CDR3 reads CARGISGVQETQYF. In DNA form, the CDR3 reads TGCGCCAGGGGGATCAGCGGGGTCCAAGAGACCCAGTACTTC.